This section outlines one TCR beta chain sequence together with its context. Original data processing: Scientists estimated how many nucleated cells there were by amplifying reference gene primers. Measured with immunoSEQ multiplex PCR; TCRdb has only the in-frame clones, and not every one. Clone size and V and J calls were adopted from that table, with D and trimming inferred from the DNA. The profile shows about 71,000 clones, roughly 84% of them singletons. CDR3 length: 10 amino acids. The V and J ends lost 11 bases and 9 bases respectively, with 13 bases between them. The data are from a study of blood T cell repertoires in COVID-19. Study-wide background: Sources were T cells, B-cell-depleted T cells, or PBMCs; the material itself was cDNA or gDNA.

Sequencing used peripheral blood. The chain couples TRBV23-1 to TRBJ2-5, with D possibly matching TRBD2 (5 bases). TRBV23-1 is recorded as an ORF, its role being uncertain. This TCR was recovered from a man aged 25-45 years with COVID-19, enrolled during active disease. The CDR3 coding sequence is TGCGCCGGATATTCGAGGGCCCAGTACTTC. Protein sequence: CAGYSRAQYF.